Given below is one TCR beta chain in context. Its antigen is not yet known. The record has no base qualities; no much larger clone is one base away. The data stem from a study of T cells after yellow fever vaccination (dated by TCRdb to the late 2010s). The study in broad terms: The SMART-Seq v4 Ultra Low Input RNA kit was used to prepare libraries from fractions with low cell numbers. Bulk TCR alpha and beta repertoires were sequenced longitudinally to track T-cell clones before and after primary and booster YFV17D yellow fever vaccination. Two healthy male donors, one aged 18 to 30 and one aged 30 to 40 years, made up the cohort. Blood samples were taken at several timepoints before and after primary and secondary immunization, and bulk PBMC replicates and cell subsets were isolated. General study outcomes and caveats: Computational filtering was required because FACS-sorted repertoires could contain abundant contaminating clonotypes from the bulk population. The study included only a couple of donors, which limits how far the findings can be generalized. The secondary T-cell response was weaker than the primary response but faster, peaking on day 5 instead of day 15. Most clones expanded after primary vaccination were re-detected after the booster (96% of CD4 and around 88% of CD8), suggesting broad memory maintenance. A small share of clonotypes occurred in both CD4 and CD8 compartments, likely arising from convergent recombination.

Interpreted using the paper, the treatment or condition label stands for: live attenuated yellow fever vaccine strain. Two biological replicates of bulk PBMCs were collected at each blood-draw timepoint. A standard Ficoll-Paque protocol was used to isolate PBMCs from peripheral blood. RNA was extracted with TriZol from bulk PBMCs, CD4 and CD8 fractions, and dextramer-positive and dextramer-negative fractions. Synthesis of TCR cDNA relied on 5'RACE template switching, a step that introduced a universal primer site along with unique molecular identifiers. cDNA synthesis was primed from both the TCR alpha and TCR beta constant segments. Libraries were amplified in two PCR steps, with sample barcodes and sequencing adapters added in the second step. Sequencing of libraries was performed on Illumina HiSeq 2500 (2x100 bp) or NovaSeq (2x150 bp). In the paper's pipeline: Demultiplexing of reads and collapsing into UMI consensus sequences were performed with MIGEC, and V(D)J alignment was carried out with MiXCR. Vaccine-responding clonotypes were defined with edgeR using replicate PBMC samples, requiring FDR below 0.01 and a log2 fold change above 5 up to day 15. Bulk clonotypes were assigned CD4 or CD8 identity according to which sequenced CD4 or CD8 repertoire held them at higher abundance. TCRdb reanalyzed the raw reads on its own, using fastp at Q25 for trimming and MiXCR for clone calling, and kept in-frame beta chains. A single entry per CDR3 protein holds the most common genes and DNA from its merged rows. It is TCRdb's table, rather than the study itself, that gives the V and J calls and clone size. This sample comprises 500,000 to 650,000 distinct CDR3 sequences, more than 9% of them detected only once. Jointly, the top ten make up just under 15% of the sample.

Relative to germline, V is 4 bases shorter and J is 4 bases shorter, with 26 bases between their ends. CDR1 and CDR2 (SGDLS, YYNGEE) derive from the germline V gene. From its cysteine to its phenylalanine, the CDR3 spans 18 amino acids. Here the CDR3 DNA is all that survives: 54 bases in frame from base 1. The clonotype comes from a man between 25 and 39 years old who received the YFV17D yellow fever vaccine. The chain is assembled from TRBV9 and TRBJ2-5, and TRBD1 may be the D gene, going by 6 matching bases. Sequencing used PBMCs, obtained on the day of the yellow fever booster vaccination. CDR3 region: CASSPGEILTAQGETQYF. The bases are TGTGCCAGCAGCCCAGGGGAGATCCTGACCGCCCAGGGAGAGACCCAGTACTTC.